The rows below give T cell receptor beta chains drawn from one sample of a study of T-cell reconstitution after alpha-beta-depleted transplantation in children. Each CDR3 protein is one row after TCRdb ran MiXCR on the PCR reads. This sample has approximately 630,000 distinct CDR3 sequences; about an eighth occur once, and the top ten carry approximately 0.8%. The input for sequencing was PBMCs, taken before TCRalphabeta/CD19-depleted stem cell transplant. These receptors were taken from a girl aged 2-9 years with congenital amegakaryocytic thrombocytopenia, due to receive a stem cell transplant. Each CDR3 is given with its conserved first and last residue. The D gene is left open where the match is weak. The size of a clone is reported for some rows only, either as once, few or many, or as a class for expanded clones.

v_call: TRBV20-1
d_call: TRBD2
j_call: TRBJ2-4
clone_size: NA
cdr3_nt: TGCAGTGCCGCTCAGCGGGAGACCCCCCACATTCAGTACTTC
cdr3_aa: CSAAQRETPHIQYF

v_call: TRBV20-1
d_call: NA
j_call: TRBJ2-7
clone_size: NA
cdr3_nt: TGCAGTGCTAGAAACCCCGACAGGTCCTACGAGCAGTACTTC
cdr3_aa: CSARNPDRSYEQYF

v_call: TRBV7-6
d_call: NA
j_call: TRBJ1-6
clone_size: many
cdr3_nt: TGTGCCTCTAAAGACGGCGCCTATAATTCACCCCTCCACTTT
cdr3_aa: CASKDGAYNSPLHF

v_call: TRBV11-2
d_call: NA
j_call: TRBJ2-5
clone_size: NA
cdr3_nt: TGTGCCAGCAGCCCCCACATTGGTGCGGGCCAAGAGACCCAGTACTTC
cdr3_aa: CASSPHIGAGQETQYF

v_call: TRBV20-1
d_call: TRBD1
j_call: TRBJ1-5
clone_size: many
cdr3_nt: TGCAGTGCTTCTACAGGGGCCCCCTATAGCAATCAGCCCCAGCATTTT
cdr3_aa: CSASTGAPYSNQPQHF

v_call: TRBV20-1
d_call: NA
j_call: TRBJ2-5
clone_size: NA
cdr3_nt: TGCAGTGCTAATGGGAGGATGAGGGGGACCCAGTACTTC
cdr3_aa: CSANGRMRGTQYF

v_call: TRBV20-1
d_call: NA
j_call: TRBJ2-7
clone_size: few
cdr3_nt: TGCAGTGCTACTGCAGGGCCTCTCGACGAGCAGTACTTC
cdr3_aa: CSATAGPLDEQYF

v_call: TRBV5-1
d_call: TRBD2
j_call: TRBJ2-1
clone_size: NA
cdr3_nt: TGCGCCAGCAGCTCCCAGTTAGCGGGAGGACACAATGAGCAGTTCTTC
cdr3_aa: CASSSQLAGGHNEQFF

v_call: TRBV5-1
d_call: NA
j_call: TRBJ2-7
clone_size: many
cdr3_nt: TGTGCCAGCAGTTTGGGGCTAGACTACGAGCAGTACTTC
cdr3_aa: CASSLGLDYEQYF

v_call: TRBV2
d_call: NA
j_call: TRBJ2-7
clone_size: many
cdr3_nt: TGTGCCAGCAGCGCGGGGACGGGCTACGAGCAGTACTTC
cdr3_aa: CASSAGTGYEQYF

v_call: TRBV20-1
d_call: NA
j_call: TRBJ2-5
clone_size: many
cdr3_nt: TGCAGTGCTCTGCTCGCGGAGACCCAGTACTTC
cdr3_aa: CSALLAETQYF

v_call: TRBV29-1
d_call: NA
j_call: TRBJ2-2
clone_size: many
cdr3_nt: TGCAGCGTTGAAGATTGGGGGCAGGGAGGCGCCGGGGAGCTGTTTTTT
cdr3_aa: CSVEDWGQGGAGELFF

v_call: TRBV18
d_call: TRBD1
j_call: TRBJ1-1
clone_size: NA
cdr3_nt: TGTGCCAGCTCACCTCAGACAGGGGGCTGCACTGAAGCTTTCTTT
cdr3_aa: CASSPQTGGCTEAFF

v_call: TRBV2
d_call: TRBD1
j_call: TRBJ2-3
clone_size: NA
cdr3_nt: TGTGCCACCAGGGACAGGGGAGGCACAGATTCGCAGTATTTT
cdr3_aa: CATRDRGGTDSQYF

v_call: TRBV3-1
d_call: TRBD2
j_call: TRBJ2-7
clone_size: many
cdr3_nt: TGTGCCAGCAGCTACGGACTAGCGGGAGGCGAGCAGTACTTC
cdr3_aa: CASSYGLAGGEQYF

v_call: TRBV6-5
d_call: NA
j_call: TRBJ2-7
clone_size: many
cdr3_nt: TGTGCCAGCAGTTTCCCCCCCTACGGAGGAATACCAACCGAGCAGTACTTC
cdr3_aa: CASSFPPYGGIPTEQYF

v_call: TRBV5-1
d_call: NA
j_call: TRBJ2-1
clone_size: many
cdr3_nt: TGCGCCAGCAGCTTTTTCCCGACGACGCCCCGTTCGGGTTATGAGCAGTTCTTC
cdr3_aa: CASSFFPTTPRSGYEQFF

v_call: TRBV20-1
d_call: NA
j_call: TRBJ2-1
clone_size: few
cdr3_nt: TGCAGTGCTAGAGATCTCGATGGACGTCATGCCTACAATGAGCAGTTCTTC
cdr3_aa: CSARDLDGRHAYNEQFF

v_call: TRBV19
d_call: TRBD2
j_call: TRBJ2-1
clone_size: few
cdr3_nt: TGTGCCAGTAGTCCGGGACTAGCGTGGATGGGTGAGCAGTTCTTC
cdr3_aa: CASSPGLAWMGEQFF

v_call: TRBV20-1
d_call: NA
j_call: TRBJ1-1
clone_size: NA
cdr3_nt: TGCAGTGCTAGACTCAGGTCGAACACTGAAGCTTTCTTT
cdr3_aa: CSARLRSNTEAFF

v_call: TRBV5-6
d_call: NA
j_call: TRBJ2-1
clone_size: many
cdr3_nt: TGTGCCAGCAGCGTGGGGGCTTTAGAGCAGTTCTTC
cdr3_aa: CASSVGALEQFF

v_call: TRBV27
d_call: TRBD2
j_call: TRBJ2-1
clone_size: many
cdr3_nt: TGTGCCAGCAGTCTCACCGGCAGGGTATTAGCGGGCCTACTCTACAATGAGCAGTTCTTC
cdr3_aa: CASSLTGRVLAGLLYNEQFF

v_call: TRBV30
d_call: TRBD1
j_call: TRBJ2-5
clone_size: NA
cdr3_nt: TGTGCCTGGAGCCCCGGACAGGGACTAGAGACCCAGTACTTC
cdr3_aa: CAWSPGQGLETQYF

v_call: TRBV7-6
d_call: NA
j_call: TRBJ2-7
clone_size: few
cdr3_nt: TGTGCCAGCAGCTTAGGCCTTGGCGGCAGAACCTACGAGCAGTACTTC
cdr3_aa: CASSLGLGGRTYEQYF

v_call: TRBV29-1
d_call: NA
j_call: TRBJ1-1
clone_size: NA
cdr3_nt: TGCAGCGTTGAGGAAGGGGTGAACACTGAAGCTTTCTTT
cdr3_aa: CSVEEGVNTEAFF

v_call: TRBV6-1
d_call: TRBD2
j_call: TRBJ2-3
clone_size: many
cdr3_nt: TGTGCCACCCGACTAGCGGGAGAGTTTACAGATACGCAGTATTTT
cdr3_aa: CATRLAGEFTDTQYF

v_call: TRBV5-5
d_call: NA
j_call: TRBJ1-1
clone_size: few
cdr3_nt: TGTGCCAGCAGCCCTTACCTCATTCGGACTGAAGCTTTCTTT
cdr3_aa: CASSPYLIRTEAFF

v_call: TRBV20-1
d_call: TRBD1
j_call: TRBJ1-3
clone_size: many
cdr3_nt: TGCAGTGCTAGGACAGGGCCAGGTTACCTGCGAAACACCATATATTTT
cdr3_aa: CSARTGPGYLRNTIYF

v_call: TRBV6-5
d_call: NA
j_call: TRBJ1-2
clone_size: few
cdr3_nt: TGTGCCAGCAGTTACCAGGGGTGGGACTATGGCTACACCTTC
cdr3_aa: CASSYQGWDYGYTF

v_call: TRBV3-1
d_call: TRBD1
j_call: TRBJ1-1
clone_size: many
cdr3_nt: TGTGCCAGCAGACGTATTACAGGGGAGAAAGTGAACACTGAAGCTTTCTTT
cdr3_aa: CASRRITGEKVNTEAFF

v_call: TRBV5-1
d_call: NA
j_call: TRBJ2-7
clone_size: many
cdr3_nt: TGCGCCAGCAGCTTATTCCCCCGGGACGGAGTATACTTC
cdr3_aa: CASSLFPRDGVYF

v_call: TRBV12-3/TRBV12-4
d_call: TRBD2
j_call: TRBJ2-3
clone_size: many
cdr3_nt: TGTGCCAGCAGTTTCGCTAGCGGCCGAGATACGCAGTATTTT
cdr3_aa: CASSFASGRDTQYF

v_call: TRBV27
d_call: TRBD2
j_call: TRBJ2-1
clone_size: NA
cdr3_nt: TGTGCCAGCAGTTTACCGCCGACTAGCGGGAGGAAGGATGAGCAGTTCTTC
cdr3_aa: CASSLPPTSGRKDEQFF

v_call: TRBV11-2
d_call: NA
j_call: TRBJ2-3
clone_size: many
cdr3_nt: TGTGCCAGCAGCTTAAGAGGGGGGGACACAGATACGCAGTATTTT
cdr3_aa: CASSLRGGDTDTQYF

v_call: TRBV6-2/TRBV6-3
d_call: NA
j_call: TRBJ2-2
clone_size: NA
cdr3_nt: TGTGCCAGCAGACCCACCTGGCGGGACCCCGGGGAGCTGTTTTTT
cdr3_aa: CASRPTWRDPGELFF

v_call: TRBV20-1
d_call: TRBD2
j_call: TRBJ2-3
clone_size: NA
cdr3_nt: TGCAGTGCTAGTCTTGGACTAGCTTACCTAGGGACGCAGTATTTT
cdr3_aa: CSASLGLAYLGTQYF

v_call: TRBV29-1
d_call: TRBD1
j_call: TRBJ2-7
clone_size: many
cdr3_nt: TGCAGCGTTGTAGACAGGGGTACCTACGAGCAGTACTTC
cdr3_aa: CSVVDRGTYEQYF

v_call: TRBV12-3/TRBV12-4
d_call: NA
j_call: TRBJ2-7
clone_size: few
cdr3_nt: TGTGCCAGCAGTTTGCAAGCGGTTGGGTACTACGAGCAGTACTTC
cdr3_aa: CASSLQAVGYYEQYF

v_call: TRBV12-3/TRBV12-4
d_call: NA
j_call: TRBJ1-1
clone_size: few
cdr3_nt: TGTGCCAGCAGTTTCCTCGGGCAGGGCTGGGGGCCTCAAGCTTTCTTT
cdr3_aa: CASSFLGQGWGPQAFF

v_call: TRBV18
d_call: NA
j_call: TRBJ1-1
clone_size: few
cdr3_nt: TGTGCCAGCTCCCCCAGGTCGGAGGTGAACACTGAAGCTTTCTTT
cdr3_aa: CASSPRSEVNTEAFF

v_call: TRBV28
d_call: NA
j_call: TRBJ1-1
clone_size: NA
cdr3_nt: TGTGCCAGCAGTTCCCCCGCAGCCAACACTGAAGCTTTCTTT
cdr3_aa: CASSSPAANTEAFF

v_call: TRBV29-1
d_call: NA
j_call: TRBJ2-5
clone_size: many
cdr3_nt: TGCAGCGTTGACCCCGCTTCCGGGGCCGGGACACCGCAAGAGACCCAGTACTTC
cdr3_aa: CSVDPASGAGTPQETQYF